This TCR beta chain comes out of a study of T-cell reconstitution after alpha-beta-depleted transplantation in children. In its sample, this clonotype was seen many times. CDR1 MNHEY and CDR2 SMNVEV come from the germline V gene (reference sequence). V was trimmed by 8 bases and J by 1 base, leaving 11 bases between them. The CDR3 totals 13 residues. Unique molecular identifiers were incorporated during preparation of the TCRbeta library. Via MiXCR, TCRdb re-called the PCR reads, giving one row per CDR3 protein. The sample lists over 80,000 distinct CDR3 sequences, about 22% occurring once. This TCR came from a boy aged 2 to 9 with acute lymphoblastic leukemia, due to receive a stem cell transplant. The chain joins TRBV27 to TRBJ1-1; D gene ambiguous. The sequencing used PBMCs, collected before TCRalphabeta/CD19-depleted stem cell transplant. CDR3 region: CASGYTENTEAFF. CDR3 DNA sequence: TGTGCCAGCGGATACACGGAGAACACTGAAGCTTTCTTT.